Listed here are 10 T cell receptor beta chains from one sample, sequenced in a study of identical twins. Using its own MiXCR run on the 5' RACE reads, TCRdb lists one record per CDR3 protein. The table shows hundreds of thousands of distinct CDR3 sequences, with about 12% occurring only once. This same sample was also part of a study on yellow fever vaccine responses in identical twins.

The sequencing input was PBMCs. All receptors come from a woman aged 18-29 years in good health.

The chain uses TRBV20-1 and TRBJ2-1; no reliable D call. V lost 3 bases, J lost 0 bases, and 15 bases lay in between. This CDR3 has 16 residues. The germline V gene has CDR1 DFQATT and CDR2 SNEGSKA (reference sequence). CDR3 nucleotides: TGCAGTGCTAGTAACCGAATACCTAGCTCCTACAATGAGCAGTTCTTC. Protein product: CSASNRIPSSYNEQFF.

V usage is TRBV5-5 and J usage is TRBJ1-2; TRBD1 matches at 8 bases. CDR1 SGHKS and CDR2 YYEKEE come from the germline V gene (reference sequence). Trimming cost V 4 bases and J 6 bases; bases outside gene matches: 11. This CDR3 spans 15 amino acids. CDR3 region: CASSGTGTGLNGYTF. As DNA, the CDR3 is TGTGCCAGCAGCGGAACCGGGACAGGATTGAATGGCTACACCTTC.

The chain is built from TRBV12-3 or TRBV12-4 and TRBJ2-2; 7 bases map to TRBD1. This CDR3 is built from 15 residues. V shed 6 bases, J shed 2 bases, and the junction held 6 bases outside the gene matches. The CDR3, as DNA: TGTGCCAGCAGGTCGGGACAGCTTAACACCGGGGAGCTGTTTTTT. Translation gives CASRSGQLNTGELFF.

Ten or more counts support this clonotype. The chain carries TRBV12-3 or TRBV12-4 and TRBJ2-3, with 9 bases matching TRBD2. The trim removed 3 bases at V and 2 bases at J, leaving 3 bases unmatched. CDR3 size: 15 residues. The CDR3 sequence is CASSLREGNTDTQYF. The DNA of the CDR3 is TGTGCCAGCAGTTTGCGGGAGGGTAACACAGATACGCAGTATTTT.

This clonotype was detected only a few times. The genes are TRBV5-1 and TRBJ2-1, with TRBD2 matching over 12 bases. Germline lookup yields CDR1 SGHRS and CDR2 YFSETQ. This CDR3 is built from 16 residues. Trimming took 4 bases from V and 4 from J; bases not matched to a gene: 6. CDR3 coding DNA: TGCGCCAGCAGCCCCGAGACTAGCGGGGGTTACAATGAGCAGTTCTTC. It specifies CASSPETSGGYNEQFF.

In its sample, this clonotype was seen a few times. The chain uses TRBV9 and TRBJ2-5; D remains ambiguous. The V end lost 0 bases, the J end lost 2 bases, and 8 bases lay between the germline ends. In germline, CDR1 is SGDLS, CDR2 YYNGEE. This CDR3 is 14 amino acids long. Here the CDR3 DNA reads TGTGCCAGCAGCGTAGTGGCAGTACAAGAGACCCAGTACTTC. This translates into CASSVVAVQETQYF.

This clonotype was found many times. The rearrangement uses TRBV29-1 and TRBJ2-3; the D is unclear. V lost 4 bases to trimming and J lost 4 bases, with 18 bases between them. The CDR3 is 15 residues long. Germline lookup yields CDR1 SQVTM and CDR2 ANQGSEA. The CDR3 is CSVVAFGSSPDTQYF. The CDR3 DNA reads as TGCAGCGTTGTCGCATTTGGGTCTTCGCCAGATACGCAGTATTTT.

This clonotype was recorded a few times. V usage is TRBV7-9 and J usage is TRBJ2-1; 12 nucleotides agree with TRBD2. The CDR3 consists of 15 residues. After removal of 7 bases from V and 6 bases from J, the junction contained 7 bases not matched to a gene. Germline V lookup: CDR1 SEHNR, CDR2 FQNEAQ (reference sequence). CDR3 nucleotides: TGTGCCAGCAACCCACTAGCGGGGGGAAGCAATGAGCAGTTCTTC. Protein product: CASNPLAGGSNEQFF.

This clonotype was counted many times. V usage is TRBV20-1 and J usage is TRBJ2-1, with 8 bases that match TRBD2. Trimming took 5 bases from V and 7 from J; bases not matched to a gene: 7. Germline V gives CDR1 DFQATT, CDR2 SNEGSKA (reference sequence). The CDR3 spans 13 residues. The CDR3 DNA sequence: TGCAGTGCTCTCCGGACTAGCTTAAATGAGCAGTTCTTC. Encoded protein: CSALRTSLNEQFF.

This clonotype was seen only a few times. This chain joins TRBV20-1 and TRBJ2-5, with 11 positions matching TRBD2. CDR1 is DFQATT and CDR2 is SNEGSKA in the germline V gene (reference sequence). Germline trimming cut 3 bases from V and 5 bases from J; bases unmatched to any gene: 11. The CDR3 is 16 amino acids. CDR3: CSASPGLAERGETQYF. CDR3 coding DNA: TGCAGTGCTAGCCCGGGACTAGCGGAGAGGGGGGAGACCCAGTACTTC.